The TCR beta chain under discussion was sequenced for a study of T cell responses to AZD1222 COVID-19 vaccine. Findings and limits, study-wide: Unmutated variant regions are reportedly targeted by nearly half of spike-specific TCRs. There were vaccine-associated CD4 TCRs across spike, dominant at 160-218 and 743-854. A mostly white British donor set with more females was recruited, and clonal diversity was possibly underestimated.

Germline assignment: CDR1 MDHEN and CDR2 SYDVKM. The CDR3 loop spans 12 amino acids. V shed 6 bases and J shed 12 bases, with 15 bases lying between them. This clone appeared once. The antigen remains unidentified. Profiling relied on immunoSEQ multiplex PCR, and the TCRdb table lists in-frame clones only, not all of them. The sample holds around 140,000 clones, approximately 94% seen once. J is TRBJ2-1 and V is TRBV28; no clear D gene. The input for sequencing was peripheral blood, taken on day 0 of AZD1222 vaccination. The clonotype comes from an adult in good health. The CDR3 bases are TGTGCCAGCAGAGCCCGAACCCTGGGGCAGTTCTTC. Amino acids: CASRARTLGQFF.